The 23 T cell receptor beta chains below come from one sample, sequenced in a study of blood T cell repertoires in COVID-19. Generated by immunoSEQ multiplex PCR, the TCRdb table keeps only in-frame clones and is missing some. The sample consists of approximately 91,000 clones, nearly 90% of them appearing once. The sequencing input was peripheral blood. All receptors derive from a man between 65 and 80 years old with acute or convalescent COVID-19.

This clone was found a few times. The chain's CDR3 is CASSLMGPEETQYF. DNA of the CDR3: TGCGCCAGCAGCTTGATGGGGCCCGAAGAGACCCAGTACTTC. The V gene is TRBV5-1, the J gene TRBJ2-5; possibly TRBD1 for D (5 bases). The CDR3 has 14 amino acids. Germline V gene data show CDR1 as SGHRS and CDR2 as YFSETQ. V lost 1 base to trimming and J lost 3 bases, with 10 bases between them.

This clone has a single count. The rearrangement links TRBV11-2 to TRBJ2-5, with D possibly being TRBD1 (5 bases). In germline, CDR1 is SGHAT, CDR2 FQNNGV. The V end lost 4 bases, the J end lost 0 bases, and 9 bases lay between the germline ends. The CDR3 totals 14 residues. In DNA form, the CDR3 reads TGTGCCAGCAGCTCCACAGGTTACCAAGAGACCCAGTACTTC. It specifies CASSSTGYQETQYF.

The V gene is TRBV30, the J gene TRBJ2-2; 12 bases fit TRBD2. From germline, CDR1 is GTSNPN and CDR2 SVGIG (reference sequence). The ends lost 3 bases at V and 6 bases at J; junction bases unmatched: 5. The CDR3 sequence is 15 residues long. The DNA of the CDR3 is TGTGCCTGGAGGGAGGGACTAGCGGGTCCCGGGGAGCTGTTTTTT. Translating gives CAWREGLAGPGELFF.

The chain has TRBV16 and TRBJ2-7; 9 bases are shared with TRBD1. From germline, CDR1 is KGHSY and CDR2 FQNENV. This CDR3 spans 17 amino acids. Losses at the gene ends were 0 bases for V and 3 bases for J; bases not matched to a gene: 9. As DNA, the CDR3 is TGTGCCAGCAGCCAATCCGTACAGGGGACAGGGTACTACGAGCAGTACTTC. Its protein is CASSQSVQGTGYYEQYF.

This clone showed up just once. V and J are TRBV27 and TRBJ1-3; D not certain. V gave up 5 bases and J gave up 4 bases, with 12 bases separating them. The germline V gene has CDR1 MNHEY and CDR2 SMNVEV (reference sequence). The CDR3 spans 14 residues. The CDR3 sequence: CASSPTTPGNTIYF. For the CDR3, the DNA is TGTGCCAGCAGTCCCACGACTCCCGGAAACACCATATATTTT.

The chain joins TRBV18 to TRBJ2-7; D possibly corresponds to TRBD2 (5 bases). In germline, CDR1 is KGHSH, CDR2 LQKENI. This CDR3 region has 15 residues. Trimming removed 2 bases at V and 5 bases at J, with 16 bases between. The CDR3 reads CASSPKRVKVNEQYV. In DNA form, the CDR3 reads TGTGCCAGCTCACCAAAGAGGGTAAAAGTTAACGAGCAGTACGTC.

The chain links TRBV28 to TRBJ1-5; 10 bases align to TRBD1. From germline, CDR1 is MDHEN and CDR2 SYDVKM. The V segment lost 2 bases and the J segment 2 bases; nucleotides outside the gene matches: 9. CDR3 length: 18 residues. The CDR3 loop is CASSLVIGTGVGNQPQHF. The CDR3 bases are TGTGCCAGCAGTTTAGTTATAGGGACAGGGGTAGGCAATCAGCCCCAGCATTTT.

V is TRBV6-6 and J is TRBJ1-4; 9 nucleotides agree with TRBD1. Per germline, CDR1 MNHNY and CDR2 SVGAGI (reference sequence). CDR3 length: 15 residues. The V segment lost 4 bases and the J segment 10 bases; nucleotides outside the gene matches: 10. The CDR3 region has the DNA TGTGCCAGCAGTTCCCATGGGACAGGGCGAGGAAAACTGTTTTTT. It encodes CASSSHGTGRGKLFF.

The chain has TRBV28 and TRBJ1-1, with a tentative D call TRBD1 (5 bases). Germline CDR1 is MDHEN and CDR2 is SYDVKM. The CDR3 has 16 residues. Trimming stripped 5 bases from V and 1 base from J, with 17 bases between. As DNA, the CDR3 is TGTGCCAGCAGTCCATATAGGGGCAGTACGAACACTGAAGCTTTCTTT. Residues: CASSPYRGSTNTEAFF. The variable domain in full, with the rest retrieved from reference TRBV28 and TRBJ1-1, is DVKVTQSSRYLVKRTGEKVFLECVQDMDHENMFWYRQDPGLGLRLIYFSYDVKMKEKGDIPEGYSVSREKKERFSLILESASTNQTSMYLCASSPYRGSTNTEAFFGQGTRLTVV.

The chain couples TRBV2 to TRBJ2-1, with 7 bases matching TRBD1. The V segment lost 5 bases and the J segment 2 bases; nucleotides outside the gene matches: 6. The CDR3 runs 15 residues. Germline V gene lookup returns CDR1 SNHLY and CDR2 FYNNEI. Here the CDR3 reads CASSLTGQPYNEQFF. The CDR3 DNA reads as TGTGCCAGCAGTCTAACGGGACAGCCCTACAATGAGCAGTTCTTC.

V and J are TRBV30 and TRBJ1-1; TRBD1 might be the D (5 bases). V was cut by 1 base and J by 0 bases, with 6 bases left in between. From germline, CDR1 is GTSNPN and CDR2 SVGIG (reference sequence). The length of the CDR3 is 13 residues. CDR3 DNA: TGTGCCTGGAGTGAACAGGTGAACACTGAAGCTTTCTTT. Its translation is CAWSEQVNTEAFF.

Turning to this clone: It is likely a read error, because the conserved phenylalanine at the end of the CDR3 is missing. It is unclear where the CDR3 begins or ends on the DNA, so no DNA is shown, and the CDR3 is as TCRdb lists it. J is TRBJ1-2 and V is TRBV15; the listed D gene, TRBD1, was not tested against the DNA. Germline CDR1 LNHNV, CDR2 YYDKDF (reference sequence). The CDR3 region is 16 residues in length, termini included. The CDR3: CATSRDLGSLVQGEGK.

This rearrangement joins TRBV9 to TRBJ1-1; D may be TRBD1 (5 bases). There are 14 residues in the CDR3. The germline V and J ends were trimmed by 0 bases and 4 bases, with 10 bases remaining between them. From germline, CDR1 is SGDLS and CDR2 YYNGEE. The CDR3 DNA reads TGTGCCAGCAGCGTAGTGGAGGGGAGCACTGAAGCTTTCTTT. Protein sequence: CASSVVEGSTEAFF.

V gene TRBV14 combines with J gene TRBJ2-2; D might be TRBD2 (6 bases). There are 18 residues in the CDR3. The germline CDR1 and CDR2 sequences are SGHDN and FVKESK. V dropped 0 bases and J dropped 3 bases, with 17 bases sitting between them. The CDR3 reads CASSQDVAGLRHTGELFF. The CDR3 DNA reads TGTGCCAGCAGCCAAGATGTGGCGGGACTCCGTCACACCGGGGAGCTGTTTTTT.

This clone was observed a single time. The rearrangement joins TRBV9 to TRBJ2-3, with TRBD2 matching 8 bases. Germline assignment: CDR1 SGDLS and CDR2 YYNGEE. With 0 bases clipped from V and 2 bases from J, the junction kept 5 bases outside the gene matches. This CDR3 region has 16 residues. This chain's CDR3 is CASSVGLARYTDTQYF. The CDR3 bases are TGTGCCAGCAGCGTAGGACTAGCGCGTTACACAGATACGCAGTATTTT.

The chain links TRBV2 to TRBJ1-2; D not certain. This CDR3 is 13 amino acids long. Per germline, CDR1 SNHLY and CDR2 FYNNEI. Trimming cost V 4 bases and J 4 bases, with 10 bases left between them. The CDR3 loop reads CASSGLVPYGYTF. The CDR3, as DNA: TGTGCCAGCAGTGGGCTAGTCCCCTATGGCTACACCTTC.

The V call is TRBV3-1 (or the pseudogene TRBV3-2), the J call TRBJ1-4; 9 bases map to TRBD1. After removal of 4 bases from V and 0 bases from J, the junction contained 15 bases not matched to a gene. CDR3 length: 20 residues. Germline loops: CDR1 LGHDT, CDR2 YNNKEL (reference sequence). This CDR3 is CASSPYYRGPSYATNEKLFF. CDR3 nucleotides: TGTGCCAGCAGCCCATACTACAGGGGGCCCTCCTATGCAACTAATGAAAAACTGTTTTTT.

The gene calls are TRBV29-1 and TRBJ1-5, with 9 bases matching TRBD1. Trimming removed 7 bases from V and 4 bases from J; junction bases left unmatched: 8. Germline V gene sequence: CDR1 SQVTM, CDR2 ANQGSEA. There are 14 residues in the CDR3. CDR3 protein: CSAHTGGANQPQHF. CDR3 DNA: TGCAGCGCACACACAGGGGGCGCAAATCAGCCCCAGCATTTT. Using reference TRBV29-1 and TRBJ1-5 for the parts outside the CDR3, the full variable domain is SAVISQKPSRDICQRGTSLTIQCQVDSQVTMMFWYRQQPGQSLTLIATANQGSEATYESGFVIDKFPISRPNLTFSTLTVSNMSPEDSSIYLCSAHTGGANQPQHFGDGTRLSIL.

V is TRBV6-4 and J is TRBJ1-5; a weak D match, TRBD1 (5 bases). CDR1 and CDR2 (germline): MRHNA, SNTAGT. V lost 5 bases and J lost 1, with 18 bases in between. The CDR3 totals 17 residues. The CDR3 spells CASSQPLGLKSNQPQHF. As DNA, the CDR3 is TGTGCCAGCAGTCAACCCCTGGGACTTAAAAGCAATCAGCCCCAGCATTTT.

This chain joins TRBV29-1 and TRBJ1-2; D is unresolved. V was cut by 1 base and J by 5 bases, with 5 bases left in between. Germline V gene data show CDR1 as SQVTM and CDR2 as ANQGSEA. CDR3 length: 11 residues. CDR3 residues: CSVEGGYGYTF. CDR3 coding DNA: TGCAGCGTTGAAGGCGGGTATGGCTACACCTTC.

The chain has TRBV6-5 and TRBJ1-1; 9 bases are a match to TRBD1. The CDR3 runs 14 residues. The germline V gene encodes CDR1 MNHEY and CDR2 SVGAGI. V lost 5 bases to trimming and J lost 3 bases; unmatched junction nucleotides: 4. This chain's CDR3 is CASSLTGGDTEAFF. The CDR3 DNA is TGTGCCAGCAGTCTCACAGGGGGCGACACTGAAGCTTTCTTT.

The CDR3 is CASSPRPTSGGAGDTQYF. The DNA for the CDR3 is TGTGCCAGCAGTCCACGTCCGACTAGCGGGGGGGCCGGAGATACGCAGTATTTT. The V call is TRBV27, the J call TRBJ2-3; 14 positions match TRBD2. This CDR3 spans 18 amino acids. Germline V gives CDR1 MNHEY, CDR2 SMNVEV (reference sequence). The ends lost 5 bases at V and 5 bases at J; junction bases unmatched: 12.

In this sample, this clone turned up a few times. This chain links TRBV3-1 (or the pseudogene TRBV3-2) with TRBJ2-7, with a weak D call TRBD2 (6 bases). Trimming took off 3 bases at V and 6 bases at J, with 12 bases between the two ends. CDR3 length equals 13 residues. Germline CDR1 reads LGHDT; CDR2 reads YNNKEL (reference sequence). CDR3 residues: CASSQGLGGEQYF. Here the CDR3 DNA reads TGTGCCAGCAGCCAGGGACTGGGGGGCGAGCAGTACTTC.